Ten or more counts support the clone carrying this T cell receptor beta chain. Its antigen remains unidentified. The germline gene is not matched at one end of the junction; a read error may be the cause. Profiling that covered TCR beta VDJ and CDR3 relied on genomic DNA as its template. TCRdb recomputed calls from the reads with MiXCR, one row per CDR3 protein. The profile shows under 350,000 distinct CDR3 sequences, 50% to 65% of them singletons. This entry is derived from a study of CD8+CD57+ T cells in acquired aplastic anemia. Across the study: DNA recovered from sorted CD4+ and CD8+ cells had a mean of 3.2 ug. Study-wide results and limits: More than 25 was the count of CD8+ CDR3 sequences that patients shared with controls.

This CDR3 is built from 13 residues. Germline V gene data show CDR1 as SEHNR and CDR2 as FQNEAQ (reference sequence). Sequencing involved patients with CD8+CD57+ cell expansion previously shown by flow cytometry. With no exception, the patients had severe acquired aplastic anemia. There was no therapy given to any patient before the blood sampling took place. The receptor comes from a human donor with aplastic anemia. Sequences were obtained from sorted CD4+, CD8+, or CD8+CD57+ T cells (not recorded which) from PBMCs. The J gene is TRBJ2-7, the V gene TRBV7-9; D gene unclear. The CDR3 loop is CASSSSSAPDRDF. In DNA form, the CDR3 reads TGTGCCAGCAGCTCCTCCTCGGCACCTGACCGGGACTTC.